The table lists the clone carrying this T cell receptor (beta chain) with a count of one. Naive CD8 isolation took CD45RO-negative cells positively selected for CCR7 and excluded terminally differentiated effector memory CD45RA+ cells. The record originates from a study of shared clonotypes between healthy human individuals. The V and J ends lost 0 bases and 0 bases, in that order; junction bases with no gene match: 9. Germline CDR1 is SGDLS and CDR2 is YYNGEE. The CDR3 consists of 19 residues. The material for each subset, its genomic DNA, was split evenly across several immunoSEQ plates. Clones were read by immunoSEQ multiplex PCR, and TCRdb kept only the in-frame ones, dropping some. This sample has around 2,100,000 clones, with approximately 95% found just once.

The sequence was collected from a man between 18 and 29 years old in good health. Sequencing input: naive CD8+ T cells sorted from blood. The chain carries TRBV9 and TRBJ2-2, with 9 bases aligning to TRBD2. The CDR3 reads CASSVGLAGPPANTGELFF. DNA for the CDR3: TGTGCCAGCAGCGTAGGCCTAGCGGGGCCCCCTGCGAACACCGGGGAGCTGTTTTTT.